This T cell receptor beta chain derives from a study of a mutant IDH1 vaccine in newly diagnosed glioma. Study-wide background: Vaccinations were initiated 4-6 weeks following radiotherapy alone, or were given together with temozolomide cycles. Visits designated V12 and V13 were conducted at weeks 35 and 47, respectively. Treated patients, averaging about 40 years, were roughly 60% male and around 38% female.

Repertoires were generated with immunoSEQ multiplex PCR, while TCRdb's copy carries only in-frame clones and drops some. The sample holds approximately 84,000 clones, approximately 78% seen once. About this clone itself: The antigen remains undetermined.

General study results and limits: Pseudoprogression apparently lacked any relation to changes in top peripheral T cell clonotypes.

Time point defined: week 47, end of study. With topical imiquimod, each dose of the vaccine consisted of 300 ug of mutant IDH1 20-mer peptide. V lost 1 base, J lost 5 bases, and 6 bases stayed unmatched. This CDR3 is 16 amino acids long. The germline V gene encodes CDR1 LGHNA and CDR2 YNFKEQ. The receptor's source is a man aged 40-49 years with glioma. The sample here was PBMCs, taken from a glioma patient whose treatment included an IDH1 peptide vaccine. The genes are TRBV4-2 and TRBJ2-2; 8 bases agree with TRBD2. The DNA for the CDR3 is TGTGCCAGCAGCCAAGTCACTAGCGGCCCGACCGGGGAGCTGTTTTTT. Translating gives CASSQVTSGPTGELFF.